This entry concerns a single T cell receptor beta chain. This sample was taken from a study of blood T cell repertoires in COVID-19. Background on the study: Some COVID-19 samples were acute and others convalescent; all came from the United States, Italy and Spain. T cells, B-cell-depleted T cells, or PBMCs provided the cDNA or gDNA that served as material.

Original handling: For nucleated cells, counts were estimated from reference gene primer amplification. Only in-frame clones appear in the TCRdb table, and some are missing; sequencing was by immunoSEQ multiplex PCR. The V and J calls and the clone size are those of that table, but D and trimming were determined from the DNA. The sample carries 35,000 to 45,000 clones, 76% recorded once. V was pared by 1 base and J by 5 bases, with 6 bases of the junction left unmatched. CDR1 and CDR2 from the germline V gene are SGDLS and YYNGEE. The length of the CDR3 is 17 residues. The sequence was collected from a man between 65 and 85 years old with active or convalescent COVID-19. This chain links TRBV9 with TRBJ2-3; TRBD2 matches at 14 bases. The sequenced sample consisted of peripheral blood. The CDR3 DNA follows: TGTGCCAGCAGCGTATCCGGGACTAGCGGGGGTATAGATACGCAGTATTTT. Translation gives CASSVSGTSGGIDTQYF.